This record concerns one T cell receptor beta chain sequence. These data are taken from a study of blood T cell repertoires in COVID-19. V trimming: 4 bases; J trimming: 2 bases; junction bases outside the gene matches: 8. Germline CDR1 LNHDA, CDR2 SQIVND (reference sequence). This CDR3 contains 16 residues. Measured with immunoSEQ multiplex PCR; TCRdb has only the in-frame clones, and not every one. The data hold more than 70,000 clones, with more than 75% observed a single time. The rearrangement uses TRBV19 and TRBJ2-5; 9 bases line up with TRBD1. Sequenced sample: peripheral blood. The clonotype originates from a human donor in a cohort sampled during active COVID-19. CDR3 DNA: TGTGCCAGTAGTACGTGGGGACAGGGATGGCAAGAGACCCAGTACTTC. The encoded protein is CASSTWGQGWQETQYF.